This T cell receptor beta chain was identified in a study of cytomegalovirus exposure and HLA in healthy donors. Study-level findings and limits: There were 150 to 200 TCR beta chains listed as cytomegalovirus-associated.

This clone has only a few counts. What it recognizes is unknown. The ends were cut back, 7 bases at V and 8 bases at J, with 17 bases in the middle. The CDR3 spans 13 residues. The germline V gene has CDR1 MNHNS and CDR2 SASEGT. Produced via immunoSEQ multiplex PCR; TCRdb's table is partial and in-frame only. The sample has about 170,000 clones, more than 75% seen once. Sequenced: PBMCs. The chain employs TRBV6-1 and TRBJ1-2, with a tentative D call TRBD1 (5 bases). This receptor was taken from a woman in her thirties in good health and CMV-seronegative. CDR3 region: CASNQVGQAGYTF. Written as DNA, the CDR3 is TGTGCCAGCAATCAGGTGGGGCAGGCGGGCTACACCTTC.